This TCR beta chain derives from a study of T cell repertoires in cytomegalovirus infection. Study-wide background: Based on public TCR beta signatures, there were indications of CMV infection and of a matching HLA type.

In its sample, this clonotype was seen many times. V was pared by 10 bases and J by 8 bases, with 18 bases between. The CDR3 is 13 residues long. Germline V gene lookup returns CDR1 MNHEY and CDR2 SMNVEV (reference sequence). TCRdb reprocessed the reads with MiXCR, giving one entry per CDR3 protein. Of 400,000 to 550,000 distinct CDR3 sequences listed, about 11% are singletons. This rearrangement joins TRBV27 to TRBJ2-1; D tentatively fits TRBD1 or TRBD2 (5 bases each). Material: PBMCs. This clonotype originated in a human donor in good health (CMV status not recorded). Some clones in this sample may be carry-over from other donors' samples. The CDR3 DNA is TGTGCCACCGGTTCCGGGGCGGCAGATGAGCAGTTCTTC. This codes for CATGSGAADEQFF.